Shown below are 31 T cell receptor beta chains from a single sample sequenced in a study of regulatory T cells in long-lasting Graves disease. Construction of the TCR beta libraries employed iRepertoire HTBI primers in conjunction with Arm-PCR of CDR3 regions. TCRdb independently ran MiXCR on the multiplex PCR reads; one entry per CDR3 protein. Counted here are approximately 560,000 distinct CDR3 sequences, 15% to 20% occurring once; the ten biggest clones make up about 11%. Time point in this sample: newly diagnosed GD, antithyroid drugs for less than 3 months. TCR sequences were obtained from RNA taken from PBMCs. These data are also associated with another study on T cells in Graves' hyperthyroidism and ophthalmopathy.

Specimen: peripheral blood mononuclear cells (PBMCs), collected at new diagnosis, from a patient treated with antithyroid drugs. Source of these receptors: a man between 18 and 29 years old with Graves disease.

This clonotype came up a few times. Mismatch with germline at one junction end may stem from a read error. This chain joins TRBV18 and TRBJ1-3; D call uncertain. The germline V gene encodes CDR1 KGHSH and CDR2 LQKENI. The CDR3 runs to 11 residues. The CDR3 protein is CANSPGNTIYF. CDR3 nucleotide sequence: TGTGCCAACTCACCGGGAAACACCATATATTTT.

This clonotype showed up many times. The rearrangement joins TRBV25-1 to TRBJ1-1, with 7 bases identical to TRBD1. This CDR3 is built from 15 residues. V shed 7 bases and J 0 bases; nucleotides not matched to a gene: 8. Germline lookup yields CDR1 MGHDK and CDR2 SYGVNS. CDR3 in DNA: TGTGCCAGCACCGACTGGACAGGAATGAACACTGAAGCTTTCTTT. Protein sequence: CASTDWTGMNTEAFF.

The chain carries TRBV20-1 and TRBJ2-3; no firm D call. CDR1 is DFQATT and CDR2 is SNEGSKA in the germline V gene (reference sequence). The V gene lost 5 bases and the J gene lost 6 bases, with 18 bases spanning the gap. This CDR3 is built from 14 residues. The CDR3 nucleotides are TGCAGTGCTTACGGCTCCCCGTTGGGGGATACGCAGTATTTT. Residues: CSAYGSPLGDTQYF.

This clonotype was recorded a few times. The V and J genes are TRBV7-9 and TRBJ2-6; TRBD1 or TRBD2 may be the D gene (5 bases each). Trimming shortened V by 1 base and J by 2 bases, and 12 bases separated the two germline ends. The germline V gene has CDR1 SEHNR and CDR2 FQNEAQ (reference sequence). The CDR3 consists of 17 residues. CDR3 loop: CASSLGGTRAGANVLTF. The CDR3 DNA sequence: TGTGCCAGCAGCTTAGGAGGGACCAGGGCTGGGGCCAACGTCCTGACTTTC.

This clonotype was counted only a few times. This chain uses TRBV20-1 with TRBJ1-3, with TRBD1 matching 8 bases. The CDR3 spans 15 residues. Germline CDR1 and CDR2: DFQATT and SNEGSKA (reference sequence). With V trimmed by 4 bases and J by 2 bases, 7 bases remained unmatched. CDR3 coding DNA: TGCAGTGCTACCACCGACAGGGGCGCTGGAAACACCATATATTTT. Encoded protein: CSATTDRGAGNTIYF.

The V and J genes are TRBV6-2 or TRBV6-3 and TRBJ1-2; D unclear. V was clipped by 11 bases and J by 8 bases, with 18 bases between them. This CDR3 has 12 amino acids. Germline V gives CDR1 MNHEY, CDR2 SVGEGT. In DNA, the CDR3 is TGTGCCGTCTTTGGGTGGGGTAACGGCTACACCTTC. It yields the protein CAVFGWGNGYTF.

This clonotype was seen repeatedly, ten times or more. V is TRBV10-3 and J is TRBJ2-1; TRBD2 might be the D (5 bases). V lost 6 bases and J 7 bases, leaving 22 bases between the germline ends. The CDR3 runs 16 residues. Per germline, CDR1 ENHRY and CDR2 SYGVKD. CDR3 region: CAIRNSLEGSVNEQFF. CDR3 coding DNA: TGTGCCATCAGAAACAGTCTCGAGGGTTCCGTTAATGAGCAGTTCTTC.

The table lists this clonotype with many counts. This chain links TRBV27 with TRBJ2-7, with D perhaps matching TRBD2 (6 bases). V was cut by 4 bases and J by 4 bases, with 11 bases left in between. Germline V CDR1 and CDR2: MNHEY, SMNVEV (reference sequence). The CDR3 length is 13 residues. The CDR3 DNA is TGTGCCAGCAGTTCGCGCCGGGGGTACGAGCAGTACTTC. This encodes CASSSRRGYEQYF.

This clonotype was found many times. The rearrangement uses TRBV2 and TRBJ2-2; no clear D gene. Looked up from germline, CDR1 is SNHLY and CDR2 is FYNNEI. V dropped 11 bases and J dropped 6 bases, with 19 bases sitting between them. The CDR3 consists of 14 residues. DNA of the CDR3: TGTGCCGCTACGAGAGGAGAGGAATCCGGGGAGCTGTTTTTT. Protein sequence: CAATRGEESGELFF.

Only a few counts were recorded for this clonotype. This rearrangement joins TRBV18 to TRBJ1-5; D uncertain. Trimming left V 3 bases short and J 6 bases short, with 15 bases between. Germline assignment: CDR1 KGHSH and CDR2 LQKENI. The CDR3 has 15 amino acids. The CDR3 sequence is CASSPGREEGQPQHF. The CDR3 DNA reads TGTGCCAGCTCACCGGGGAGGGAAGAGGGTCAGCCCCAGCATTTT.

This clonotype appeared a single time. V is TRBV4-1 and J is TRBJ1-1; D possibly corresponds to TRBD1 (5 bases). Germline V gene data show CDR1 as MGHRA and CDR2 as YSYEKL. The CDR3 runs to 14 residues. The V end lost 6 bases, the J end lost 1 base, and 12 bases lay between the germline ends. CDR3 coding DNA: TGCGCCAGCAGGCCCGGGACGGGGAACACTGAAGCTTTCTTT. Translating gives CASRPGTGNTEAFF.

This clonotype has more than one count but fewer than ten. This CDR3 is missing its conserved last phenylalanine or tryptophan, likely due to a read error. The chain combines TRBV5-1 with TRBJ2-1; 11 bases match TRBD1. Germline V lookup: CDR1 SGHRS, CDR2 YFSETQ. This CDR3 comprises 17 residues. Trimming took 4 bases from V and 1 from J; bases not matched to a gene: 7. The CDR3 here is CASSRLGTGGSYNEQFL. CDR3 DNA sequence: TGCGCCAGCAGCAGACTGGGGACAGGGGGTTCCTACAATGAGCAGTTCCTC.

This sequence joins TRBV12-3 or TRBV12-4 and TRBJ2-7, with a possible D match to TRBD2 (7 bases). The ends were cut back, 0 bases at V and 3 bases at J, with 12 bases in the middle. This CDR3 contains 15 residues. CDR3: CASSLAGGPNYEQYF. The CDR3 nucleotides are TGTGCCAGCAGTTTAGCGGGGGGGCCCAACTACGAGCAGTACTTC.

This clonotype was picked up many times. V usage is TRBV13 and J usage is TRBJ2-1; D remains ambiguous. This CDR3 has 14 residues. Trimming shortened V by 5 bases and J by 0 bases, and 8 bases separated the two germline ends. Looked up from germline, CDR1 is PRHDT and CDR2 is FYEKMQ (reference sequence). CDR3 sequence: CASSETGSYNEQFF. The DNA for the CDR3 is TGTGCCAGCAGCGAGACTGGCTCCTACAATGAGCAGTTCTTC.

CDR3 amino acids: CASSSRTSGSFDEQFF. The CDR3 region has the DNA TGTGCCAGCAGCTCCCGGACTAGCGGGAGTTTCGATGAGCAGTTCTTC. The rearrangement joins TRBV5-6 to TRBJ2-1; 13 bases line up with TRBD2. With 3 bases clipped from V and 8 bases from J, the junction kept 8 bases outside the gene matches. CDR1 SGHDT and CDR2 YYEEEE come from the germline V gene. The CDR3 spans 16 residues.

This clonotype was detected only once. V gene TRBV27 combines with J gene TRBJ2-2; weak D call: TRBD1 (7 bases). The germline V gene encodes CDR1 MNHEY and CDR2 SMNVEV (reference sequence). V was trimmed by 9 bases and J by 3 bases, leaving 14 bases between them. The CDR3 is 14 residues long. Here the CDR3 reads CASSTGRYTGELFF. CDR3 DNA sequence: TGTGCCAGTTCGACAGGGAGGTACACCGGGGAGCTGTTTTTT.

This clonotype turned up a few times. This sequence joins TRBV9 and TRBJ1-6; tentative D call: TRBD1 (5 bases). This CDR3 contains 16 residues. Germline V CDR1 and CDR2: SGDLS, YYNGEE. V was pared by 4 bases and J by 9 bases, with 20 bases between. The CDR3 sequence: CASSPQPGLTVSPLHF. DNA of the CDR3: TGTGCCAGCAGCCCGCAGCCGGGACTTACTGTTTCACCCCTCCACTTT.

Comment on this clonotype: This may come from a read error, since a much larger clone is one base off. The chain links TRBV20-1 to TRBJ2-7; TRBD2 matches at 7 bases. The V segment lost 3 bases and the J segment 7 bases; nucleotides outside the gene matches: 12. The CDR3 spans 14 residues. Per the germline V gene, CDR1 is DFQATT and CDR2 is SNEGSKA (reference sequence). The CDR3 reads CSARQRGFYNEQYF. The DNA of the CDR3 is TGCAGTGCTAGGCAGCGGGGATTCTACAATGAGCAGTACTTC.

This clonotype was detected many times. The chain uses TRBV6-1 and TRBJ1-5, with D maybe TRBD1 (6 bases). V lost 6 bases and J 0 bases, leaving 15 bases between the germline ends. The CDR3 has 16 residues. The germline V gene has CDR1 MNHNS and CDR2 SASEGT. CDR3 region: CASSPPGQSSNQPQHF. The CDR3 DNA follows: TGTGCCAGCAGCCCACCGGGACAATCTAGCAATCAGCCCCAGCATTTT.

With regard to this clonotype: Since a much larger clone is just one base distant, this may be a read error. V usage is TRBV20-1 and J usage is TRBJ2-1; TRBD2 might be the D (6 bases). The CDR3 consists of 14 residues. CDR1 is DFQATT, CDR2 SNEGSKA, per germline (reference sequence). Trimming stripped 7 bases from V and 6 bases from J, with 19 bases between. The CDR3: CSVSSSVQFNEQFF. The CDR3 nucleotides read TGCAGTGTGAGCTCTAGCGTCCAATTCAATGAGCAGTTCTTC.

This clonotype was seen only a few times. CDR3 sequence: CASSFPTGANTGELFF. The CDR3 DNA sequence: TGCGCCAGCAGCTTTCCTACAGGGGCGAACACCGGGGAGCTGTTTTTT. This rearrangement joins TRBV5-1 to TRBJ2-2; 7 bases line up with TRBD1. V shed 2 bases and J 0 bases; nucleotides not matched to a gene: 4. The CDR3 consists of 16 residues. Per the germline V gene, CDR1 is SGHRS and CDR2 is YFSETQ.

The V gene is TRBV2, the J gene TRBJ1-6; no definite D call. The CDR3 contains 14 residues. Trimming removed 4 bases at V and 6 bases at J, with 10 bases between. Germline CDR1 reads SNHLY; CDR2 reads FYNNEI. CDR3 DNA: TGTGCCAGCAGTGTCGGCGAACCTAATTCACCCCTCCACTTT. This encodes CASSVGEPNSPLHF.

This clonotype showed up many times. The CDR3 loop reads CASSFSPNWYEQYF. The CDR3 nucleotides read TGTGCCAGCAGTTTTTCTCCTAACTGGTACGAGCAGTACTTC. The gene calls are TRBV27 and TRBJ2-7; D is undetermined. V gave up 3 bases and J gave up 4 bases, with 13 bases separating them. The CDR3 is made up of 14 amino acids. CDR1 is MNHEY, CDR2 SMNVEV, per germline (reference sequence).

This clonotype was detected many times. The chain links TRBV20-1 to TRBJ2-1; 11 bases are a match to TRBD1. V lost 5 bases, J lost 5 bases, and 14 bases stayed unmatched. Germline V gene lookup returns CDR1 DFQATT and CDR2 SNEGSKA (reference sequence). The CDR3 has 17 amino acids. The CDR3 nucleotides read TGCAGTGCTGGAGGTTCGAGGGGGACAGGGGGTGACAATGAGCAGTTCTTC. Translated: CSAGGSRGTGGDNEQFF.

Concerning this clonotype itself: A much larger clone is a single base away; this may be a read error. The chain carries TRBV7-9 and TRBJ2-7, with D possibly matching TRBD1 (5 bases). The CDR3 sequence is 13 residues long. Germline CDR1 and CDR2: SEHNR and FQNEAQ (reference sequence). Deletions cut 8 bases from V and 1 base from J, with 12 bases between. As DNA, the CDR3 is TGTGCCAGCGGAAGGACAACTTCCTACGAGCAGTACTTC. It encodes CASGRTTSYEQYF. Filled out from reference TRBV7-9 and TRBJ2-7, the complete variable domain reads DTGVSQNPRHKITKRGQNVTFRCDPISEHNRLYWYRQTLGQGPEFLTYFQNEAQLEKSRLLSDRFSAERPKGSFSTLEIQRTEQGDSAMYLCASGRTTSYEQYFGPGTRLTVT.

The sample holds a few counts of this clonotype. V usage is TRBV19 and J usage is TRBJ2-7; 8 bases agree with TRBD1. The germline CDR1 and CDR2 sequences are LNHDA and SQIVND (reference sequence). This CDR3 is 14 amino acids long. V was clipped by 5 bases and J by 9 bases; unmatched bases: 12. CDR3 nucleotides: TGTGCCAGTAGTCTCGGACAGGGCGCAGGGGGGCAGTACTTC. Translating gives CASSLGQGAGGQYF.

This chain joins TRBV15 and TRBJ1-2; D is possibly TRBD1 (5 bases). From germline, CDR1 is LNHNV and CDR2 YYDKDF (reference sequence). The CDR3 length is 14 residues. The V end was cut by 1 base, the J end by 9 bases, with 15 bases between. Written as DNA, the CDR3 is TGTGCCACCAGCAGAGCCGGGACCCTGGTACGCTACACCTTC. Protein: CATSRAGTLVRYTF.

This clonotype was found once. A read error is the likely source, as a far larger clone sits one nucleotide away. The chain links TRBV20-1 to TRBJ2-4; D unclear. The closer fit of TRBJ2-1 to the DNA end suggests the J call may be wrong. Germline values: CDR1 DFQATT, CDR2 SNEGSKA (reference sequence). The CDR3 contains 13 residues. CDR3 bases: TGCAGCGCCTTCAGCTTAGAGTCCAATGAGCAGTTCTTC. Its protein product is CSAFSLESNEQFF.

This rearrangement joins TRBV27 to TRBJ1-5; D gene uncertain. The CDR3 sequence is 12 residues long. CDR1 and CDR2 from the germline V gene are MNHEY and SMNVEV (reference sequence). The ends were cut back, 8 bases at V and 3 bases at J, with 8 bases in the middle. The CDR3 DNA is TGTGCCAGCGCCTTCCCCAATCAGCCCCAGCATTTT. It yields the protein CASAFPNQPQHF.

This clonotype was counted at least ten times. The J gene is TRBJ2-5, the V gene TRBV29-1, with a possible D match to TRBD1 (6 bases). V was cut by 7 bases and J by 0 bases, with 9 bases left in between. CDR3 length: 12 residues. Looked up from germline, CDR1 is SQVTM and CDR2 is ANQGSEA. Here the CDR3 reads CSAGTNQETQYF. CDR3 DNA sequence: TGCAGCGCTGGGACAAACCAAGAGACCCAGTACTTC.

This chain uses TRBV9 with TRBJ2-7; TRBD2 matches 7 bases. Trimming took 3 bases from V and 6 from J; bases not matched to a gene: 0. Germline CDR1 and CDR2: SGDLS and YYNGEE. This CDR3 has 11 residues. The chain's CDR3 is CASSGEGEQYF. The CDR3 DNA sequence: TGTGCCAGCAGCGGGGAGGGCGAGCAGTACTTC.